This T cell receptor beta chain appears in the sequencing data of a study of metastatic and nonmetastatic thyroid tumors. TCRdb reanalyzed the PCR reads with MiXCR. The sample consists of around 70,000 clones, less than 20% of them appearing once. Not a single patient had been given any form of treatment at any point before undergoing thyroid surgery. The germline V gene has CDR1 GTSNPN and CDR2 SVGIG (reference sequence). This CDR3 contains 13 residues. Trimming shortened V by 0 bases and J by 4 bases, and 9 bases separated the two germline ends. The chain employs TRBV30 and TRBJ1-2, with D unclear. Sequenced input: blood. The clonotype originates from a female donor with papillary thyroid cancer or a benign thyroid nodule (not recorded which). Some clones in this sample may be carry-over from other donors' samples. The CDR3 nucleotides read TGTGCCTGGAGTGTAGTACTCACCTATGGCTACACCTTC. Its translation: CAWSVVLTYGYTF.